This T cell receptor beta chain was recorded in a study of cytomegalovirus exposure and HLA in healthy donors. Points from the study as a whole: In an earlier analysis, about 87% or about 30%: the productive usage of most TCR beta V segments. A likely sequencing artifact accounted for one observed cluster of highly shared sequence variants.

The CDR3 sequence is 14 residues long. V gave up 5 bases and J gave up 4 bases, with 14 bases separating them. Germline lookup yields CDR1 SGHAT and CDR2 FQNNGV. Details on this clone: Its specificity is unknown.

Each donor's status was that of a healthy bone marrow donor. The PCR made use of 60 Vbeta and 13 Jbeta primers. Only in-frame clones appear in the TCRdb table, and some are missing; sequencing was by immunoSEQ multiplex PCR. The sample contains fewer than 200,000 clones, 75% to 85% of which appear only once. Sample: PBMCs. The chain recombines TRBV11-2 with TRBJ1-2, with D possibly TRBD1 on 5 matching bases. This TCR derives from a woman aged 25 to 45 in good health and CMV-seronegative. CDR3 residues: CASSPTIRGYGYTF. The CDR3 DNA sequence: TGTGCCAGCAGCCCCACGATAAGGGGCTATGGCTACACCTTC.